This T cell receptor (beta chain) derives from a study of metastatic and nonmetastatic thyroid tumors (dated by TCRdb to between 2020 and 2021). Concerning the study at large: Repertoires were compared across peripheral blood and tumor or nodule tissue samples from malignant and benign thyroid patients. What the study reported, not specific to this receptor: TCR beta diversity was reported as significantly higher in malignant tumors than in benign nodules, in both blood and tumor samples.

V is pruned by 3 bases and J by 2 bases, leaving 6 bases of the junction without a gene match. According to the germline V gene, CDR1 reads ENHRY and CDR2 reads SYGVKD. The CDR3 runs 16 amino acids, cysteine and phenylalanine included. The retained sequence is limited to the CDR3, 48 bases, with the frame set at the first base. Library generation was performed with PCR. Data came from an Illumina HiSeq 4000. High-throughput sequencing was used to profile the CDR3 region of the TCR beta-chain in every patient. In the original analysis: CDR3 differences across clinicopathological groups were used to build a classifier for discriminating distant-metastatic papillary thyroid cancer patients. Repertoire diversity was assessed with the Shannon index, and tumor-blood repertoire similarity with the Morisita-Horn index. Using fastp at Q25 and MiXCR, TCRdb reprocessed the public reads and kept productive beta chains. TCRdb's processing, not the authors' own work, is the source of the V and J calls. In all, the sample holds over 25,000 clones, and less than 14% of those were seen once. About a sixth of the sample lies in the top ten.

This clone was picked up many times. Its cognate antigen has yet to be identified. No much larger clone exists at a distance of one base, and base qualities are not known. No patient had received any treatment before thyroid surgery. Using T-cell receptor beta sequencing, the researchers looked back retrospectively at clinical samples from patients, gathered between about 2011 and 2019. The sequenced sample was blood. The receptor comes from a female donor with papillary thyroid cancer or a benign thyroid nodule (not recorded which). Some clones in this sample may be carry-over from other donors' samples. This receptor chain uses TRBV10-3 and TRBJ2-1, with 8 junctional bases fitting TRBD1. The DNA is TGTGCCATCAGTGACAGGAGACAGGGGACCTACAATGAGCAGTTCTTC. Its amino acids are CAISDRRQGTYNEQFF.